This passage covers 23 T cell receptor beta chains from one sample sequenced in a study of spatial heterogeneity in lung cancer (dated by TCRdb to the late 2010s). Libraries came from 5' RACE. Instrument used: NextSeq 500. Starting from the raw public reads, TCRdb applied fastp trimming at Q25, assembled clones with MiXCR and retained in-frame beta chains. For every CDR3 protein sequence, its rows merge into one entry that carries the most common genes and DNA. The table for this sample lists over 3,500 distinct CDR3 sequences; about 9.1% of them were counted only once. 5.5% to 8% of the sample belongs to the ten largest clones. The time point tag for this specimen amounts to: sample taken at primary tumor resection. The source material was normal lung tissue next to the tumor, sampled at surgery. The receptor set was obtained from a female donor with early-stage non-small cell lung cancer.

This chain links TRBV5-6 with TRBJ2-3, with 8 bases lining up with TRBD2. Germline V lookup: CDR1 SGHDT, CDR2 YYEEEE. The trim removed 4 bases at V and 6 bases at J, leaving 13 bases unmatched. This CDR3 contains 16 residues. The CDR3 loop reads CASSPGTGRADDTQYF. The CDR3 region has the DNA TGTGCCAGCAGCCCAGGTACCGGGAGGGCGGATGATACGCAGTATTTT.

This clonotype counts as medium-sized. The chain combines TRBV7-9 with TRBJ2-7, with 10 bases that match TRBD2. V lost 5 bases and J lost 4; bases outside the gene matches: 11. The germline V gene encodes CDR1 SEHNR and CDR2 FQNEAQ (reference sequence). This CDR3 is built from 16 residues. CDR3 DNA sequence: TGTGCCAGCAGCCCGCGCCTAGCGGGGGTTTGGTACGAGCAGTACTTC. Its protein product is CASSPRLAGVWYEQYF.

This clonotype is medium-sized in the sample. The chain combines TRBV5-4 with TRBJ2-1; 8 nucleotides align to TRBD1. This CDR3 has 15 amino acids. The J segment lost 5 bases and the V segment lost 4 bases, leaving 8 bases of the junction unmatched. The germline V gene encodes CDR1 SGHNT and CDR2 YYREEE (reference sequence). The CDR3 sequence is CASSPPPGQDNEQFF. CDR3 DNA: TGTGCCAGCAGCCCGCCCCCGGGACAGGACAATGAGCAGTTCTTC.

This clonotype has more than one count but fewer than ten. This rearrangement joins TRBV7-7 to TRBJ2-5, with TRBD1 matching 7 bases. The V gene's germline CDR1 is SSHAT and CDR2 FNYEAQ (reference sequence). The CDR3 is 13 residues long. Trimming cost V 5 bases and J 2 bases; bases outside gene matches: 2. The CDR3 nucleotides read TGTGCCAGCAGCCGGGACAGACAAGAGACCCAGTACTTC. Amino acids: CASSRDRQETQYF.

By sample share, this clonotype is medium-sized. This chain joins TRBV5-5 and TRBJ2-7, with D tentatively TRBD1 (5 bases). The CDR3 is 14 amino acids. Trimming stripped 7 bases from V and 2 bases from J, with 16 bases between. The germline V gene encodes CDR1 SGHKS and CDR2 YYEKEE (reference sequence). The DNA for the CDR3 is TGTGCCAGCCGATTGGGGCAGGGCACCTACGAGCAGTACTTC. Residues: CASRLGQGTYEQYF.

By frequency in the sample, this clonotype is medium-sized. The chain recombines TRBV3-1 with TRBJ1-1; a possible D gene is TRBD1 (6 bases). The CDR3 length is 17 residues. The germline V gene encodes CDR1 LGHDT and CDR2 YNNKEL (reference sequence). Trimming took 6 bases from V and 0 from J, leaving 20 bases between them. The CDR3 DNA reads TGTGCCAGCAGACGCACCACAGGGTTTTCATTGAACACTGAAGCTTTCTTT. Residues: CASRRTTGFSLNTEAFF.

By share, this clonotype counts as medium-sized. The CDR3 nucleotides are TGCGCCAGCAGCCAGATGGCCGGGACAGGGAACACCGGGGAGCTGTTTTTT. Protein: CASSQMAGTGNTGELFF. V gene TRBV4-3 combines with J gene TRBJ2-2; 8 bases align to TRBD1. This CDR3 contains 17 residues. The V gene's germline CDR1 is LGHNA and CDR2 YSLEER. V shed 3 bases, J shed 1 base, and the junction held 7 bases outside the gene matches.

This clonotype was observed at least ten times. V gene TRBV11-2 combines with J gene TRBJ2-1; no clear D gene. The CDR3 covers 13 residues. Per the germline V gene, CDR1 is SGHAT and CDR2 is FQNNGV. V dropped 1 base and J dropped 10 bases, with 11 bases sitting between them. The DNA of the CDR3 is TGTGCCAGCAGCTTAGGTTTTCTTGGGGAGCAGTTCTTC. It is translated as CASSLGFLGEQFF.

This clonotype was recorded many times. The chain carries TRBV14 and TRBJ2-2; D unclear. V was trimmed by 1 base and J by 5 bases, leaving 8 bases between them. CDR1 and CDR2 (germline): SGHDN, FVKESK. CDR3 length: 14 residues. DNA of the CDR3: TGTGCCAGCAGCCAAGTCAGGTTAACCGGGGAGCTGTTTTTT. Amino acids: CASSQVRLTGELFF. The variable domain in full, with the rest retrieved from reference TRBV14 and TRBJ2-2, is EAGVTQFPSHSVIEKGQTVTLRCDPISGHDNLYWYRRVMGKEIKFLLHFVKESKQDESGMPNNRFLAERTGGTYSTLKVQPAELEDSGVYFCASSQVRLTGELFFGEGSRLTVL.

The CDR3 protein is CASRETENTEAFF. The CDR3 nucleotides are TGTGCCAGCAGGGAGACAGAGAACACTGAAGCTTTCTTT. The chain recombines TRBV7-9 with TRBJ1-1, with D perhaps matching TRBD1 (5 bases). Germline V CDR1 and CDR2: SEHNR, FQNEAQ (reference sequence). The V gene lost 6 bases and the J gene lost 1 base, with 9 bases spanning the gap. The CDR3 runs to 13 residues.

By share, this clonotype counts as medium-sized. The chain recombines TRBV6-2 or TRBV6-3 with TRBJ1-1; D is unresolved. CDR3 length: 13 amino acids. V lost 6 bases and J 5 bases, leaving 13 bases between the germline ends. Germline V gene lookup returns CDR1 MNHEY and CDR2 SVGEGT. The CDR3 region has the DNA TGTGCCAGCAGAGGCACTTCGAGGACTGAAGCTTTCTTT. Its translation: CASRGTSRTEAFF.

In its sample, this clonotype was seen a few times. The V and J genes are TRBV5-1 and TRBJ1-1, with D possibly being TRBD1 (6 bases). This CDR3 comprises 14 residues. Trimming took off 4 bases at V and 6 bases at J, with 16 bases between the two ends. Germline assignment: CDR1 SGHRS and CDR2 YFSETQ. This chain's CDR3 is CASSRGDTDAEAFF. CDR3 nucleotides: TGCGCCAGCAGCCGCGGGGACACCGACGCTGAAGCTTTCTTT.

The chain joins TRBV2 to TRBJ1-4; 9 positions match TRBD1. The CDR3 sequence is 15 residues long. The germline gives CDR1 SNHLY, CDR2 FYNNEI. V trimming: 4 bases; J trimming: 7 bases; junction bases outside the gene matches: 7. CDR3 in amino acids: CASSVLDRGSEKLFF. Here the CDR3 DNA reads TGTGCCAGCAGTGTTTTGGACAGGGGATCTGAAAAACTGTTTTTT. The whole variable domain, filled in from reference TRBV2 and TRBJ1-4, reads EPEVTQTPSHQVTQMGQEVILRCVPISNHLYFYWYRQILGQKVEFLVSFYNNEISEKSEIFDDQFSVERPDGSNFTLKIRSTKLEDSAMYFCASSVLDRGSEKLFFGSGTQLSVL.

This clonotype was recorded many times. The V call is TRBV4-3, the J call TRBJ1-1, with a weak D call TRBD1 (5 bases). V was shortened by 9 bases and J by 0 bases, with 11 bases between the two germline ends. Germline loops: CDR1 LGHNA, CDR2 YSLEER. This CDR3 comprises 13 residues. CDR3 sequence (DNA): TGCGCCAGTCGACAGTTCATGAACACTGAAGCTTTCTTT. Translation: CASRQFMNTEAFF.

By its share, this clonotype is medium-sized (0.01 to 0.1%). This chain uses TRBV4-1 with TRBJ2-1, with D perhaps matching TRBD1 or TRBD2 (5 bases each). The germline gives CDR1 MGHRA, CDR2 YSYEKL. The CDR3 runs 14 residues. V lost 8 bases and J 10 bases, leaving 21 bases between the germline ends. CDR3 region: CASGRGGSTGEQFF. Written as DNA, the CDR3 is TGCGCCAGCGGACGGGGCGGGTCGACCGGGGAGCAGTTCTTC.

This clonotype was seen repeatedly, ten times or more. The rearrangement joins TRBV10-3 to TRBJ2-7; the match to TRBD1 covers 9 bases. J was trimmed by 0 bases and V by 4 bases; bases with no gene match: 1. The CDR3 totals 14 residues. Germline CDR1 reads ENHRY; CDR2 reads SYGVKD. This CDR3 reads CAISGTGVSYEQYF. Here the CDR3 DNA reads TGTGCCATCAGTGGGACAGGGGTCTCCTACGAGCAGTACTTC.

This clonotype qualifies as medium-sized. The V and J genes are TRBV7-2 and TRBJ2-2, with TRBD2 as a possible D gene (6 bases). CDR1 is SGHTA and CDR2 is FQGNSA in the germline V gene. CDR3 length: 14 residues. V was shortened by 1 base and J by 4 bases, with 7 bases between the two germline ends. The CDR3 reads CASSLGRGTGELFF. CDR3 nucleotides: TGTGCCAGCAGCTTAGGGAGGGGCACCGGGGAGCTGTTTTTT.

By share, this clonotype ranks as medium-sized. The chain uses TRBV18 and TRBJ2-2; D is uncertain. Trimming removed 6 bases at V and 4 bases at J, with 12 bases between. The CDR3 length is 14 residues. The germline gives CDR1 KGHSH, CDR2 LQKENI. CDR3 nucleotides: TGTGCCAGCTCGCGTTCAGTCTCCACCGGGGAGCTGTTTTTT. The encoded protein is CASSRSVSTGELFF. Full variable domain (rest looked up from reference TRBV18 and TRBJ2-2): NAGVMQNPRHLVRRRGQEARLRCSPMKGHSHVYWYRQLPEEGLKFMVYLQKENIIDESGMPKERFSAEFPKEGPSILRIQQVVRGDSAAYFCASSRSVSTGELFFGEGSRLTVL.

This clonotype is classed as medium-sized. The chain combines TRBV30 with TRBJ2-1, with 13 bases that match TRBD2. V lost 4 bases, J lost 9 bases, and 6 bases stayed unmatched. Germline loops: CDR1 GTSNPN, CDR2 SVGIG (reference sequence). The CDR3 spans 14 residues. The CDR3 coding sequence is TGTGCCTGGACGAGACTAGCGGGAGGAGGTGAGCAGTTCTTC. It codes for CAWTRLAGGGEQFF.

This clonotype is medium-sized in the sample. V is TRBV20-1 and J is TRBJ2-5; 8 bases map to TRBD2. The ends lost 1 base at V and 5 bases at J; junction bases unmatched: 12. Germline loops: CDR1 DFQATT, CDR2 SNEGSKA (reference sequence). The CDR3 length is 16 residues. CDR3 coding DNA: TGCAGTGCTAGAGCCCCACCCGGACTAGCTGTGGAGACCCAGTACTTC. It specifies CSARAPPGLAVETQYF.

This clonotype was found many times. CDR3 sequence: CASSPQRVNTGELFF. DNA of the CDR3: TGTGCCAGTAGTCCCCAGCGGGTGAACACCGGGGAGCTGTTTTTT. The V gene is TRBV19, the J gene TRBJ2-2; tentative D call: TRBD2 (6 bases). The V and J ends lost 5 bases and 1 base respectively, with 11 bases between them. Per germline, CDR1 LNHDA and CDR2 SQIVND (reference sequence). CDR3 length: 15 residues.

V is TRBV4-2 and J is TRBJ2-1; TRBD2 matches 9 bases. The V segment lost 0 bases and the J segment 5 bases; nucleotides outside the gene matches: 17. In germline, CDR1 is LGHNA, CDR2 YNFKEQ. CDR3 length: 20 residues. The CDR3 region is CASSQDLGASGAIKDNEQFF. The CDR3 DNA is TGTGCCAGCAGCCAAGATTTAGGGGCTAGCGGGGCAATAAAAGACAATGAGCAGTTCTTC.

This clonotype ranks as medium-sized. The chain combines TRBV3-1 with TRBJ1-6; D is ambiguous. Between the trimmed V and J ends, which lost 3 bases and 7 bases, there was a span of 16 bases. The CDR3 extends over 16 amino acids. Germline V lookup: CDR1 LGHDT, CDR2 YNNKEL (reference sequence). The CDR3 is CASSQPPSGSNSPLHF. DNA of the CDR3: TGTGCCAGCAGCCAGCCCCCGTCAGGTAGCAATTCACCCCTCCACTTT.